These 20 T cell receptor beta chains originate from one sample sequenced in a study of T cells in tumors after PD-1 blockade. Method: immunoSEQ multiplex PCR; TCRdb's copy keeps in-frame clones and lacks some. The data contain about 33,000 clones, roughly 73% of them singletons. The specimen comprised PBMCs, sampled before anti-PD-1 treatment. The receptors were gathered from a human donor with basal cell carcinoma.

Only a few counts were recorded for this clone. The CDR3 reads CASSLGETGELFF. The CDR3 nucleotides are TGTGCCAGCAGCTTGGGTGAGACCGGGGAGCTGTTTTTT. The chain has TRBV7-9 and TRBJ2-2; D is ambiguous. Germline V gene lookup returns CDR1 SEHNR and CDR2 FQNEAQ (reference sequence). CDR3 length equals 13 residues. V dropped 3 bases and J dropped 5 bases, with 7 bases sitting between them. Variable domain in full (rest from reference TRBV7-9 and TRBJ2-2): DTGVSQNPRHKITKRGQNVTFRCDPISEHNRLYWYRQTLGQGPEFLTYFQNEAQLEKSRLLSDRFSAERPKGSFSTLEIQRTEQGDSAMYLCASSLGETGELFFGEGSRLTVL.

This sequence joins TRBV7-9 and TRBJ2-3; either TRBD1 or TRBD2 may supply D (5 bases each). Trimming took off 6 bases at V and 4 bases at J, with 11 bases between the two ends. CDR1 is SEHNR, CDR2 FQNEAQ, per germline (reference sequence). CDR3 length equals 13 residues. This chain's CDR3 is CASSPRGPDTQYF. The CDR3 DNA is TGTGCCAGCAGTCCGAGGGGCCCAGATACGCAGTATTTT.

J is TRBJ1-5 and V is TRBV6-2 or TRBV6-3; no clear D gene. Germline assignment: CDR1 MNHEY and CDR2 SVGEGT. This CDR3 spans 14 amino acids. Trimming removed 2 bases from V and 0 bases from J, with 5 bases in between. The CDR3 region has the DNA TGTGCCAGCAGTTACGGCGGTAGCAATCAGCCCCAGCATTTT. Translated, it gives CASSYGGSNQPQHF.

This chain joins TRBV2 and TRBJ2-7; D remains unclear. Germline V CDR1 and CDR2: SNHLY, FYNNEI. The CDR3 extends over 10 amino acids. Trimming took off 8 bases at V and 3 bases at J, with 5 bases between the two ends. This chain's CDR3 is CASGYYEQYF. The DNA for the CDR3 is TGTGCCAGCGGTTACTACGAGCAGTACTTC.

The J gene is TRBJ1-5, the V gene TRBV6-5, with 7 bases matching TRBD1. The CDR3 is 13 amino acids. Germline CDR1 is MNHEY and CDR2 is SVGAGI. The CDR3 coding sequence is TGTGCTGGTGGACAGGCTAGCAATCAGCCCCAGCATTTT. This encodes CAGGQASNQPQHF.

This clone was recorded only once. The rearrangement links TRBV3-1 (or the pseudogene TRBV3-2) to TRBJ2-7; 8 bases are a match to TRBD2. With V trimmed by 5 bases and J by 5 bases, 5 bases remained unmatched. Looked up from germline, CDR1 is LGHDT and CDR2 is YNNKEL (reference sequence). The CDR3 spans 13 residues. This chain's CDR3 is CASSKPGGHEQYF. The CDR3 nucleotides read TGTGCCAGCAGCAAACCGGGAGGGCACGAGCAGTACTTC.

V usage is TRBV15 and J usage is TRBJ2-7, with D perhaps TRBD2 (5 bases). Trimming stripped 0 bases from V and 5 bases from J, with 8 bases between. CDR1 LNHNV and CDR2 YYDKDF come from the germline V gene (reference sequence). The CDR3 has 13 residues. CDR3 residues: CATSRDPGNEQYF. The CDR3 DNA follows: TGTGCCACCAGCAGAGATCCGGGAAACGAGCAGTACTTC.

The chain is built from TRBV6-6 and TRBJ2-7; no clear D gene. The CDR3 runs to 14 residues. Trimming left V 6 bases short and J 0 bases short, with 12 bases between. Germline V CDR1 and CDR2: MNHNY, SVGAGI (reference sequence). The CDR3 nucleotides read TGTGCCAGCAGGCCAGGTGTGAGCTCCTACGAGCAGTACTTC. This encodes CASRPGVSSYEQYF.

This clone was detected once. The chain combines TRBV11-3 with TRBJ2-3, with D possibly being TRBD1 (6 bases). CDR3 size: 14 residues. Trimming left V 7 bases short and J 0 bases short, with 11 bases between. CDR1 is SGHNT and CDR2 is YENEEA in the germline V gene. The CDR3 region has the DNA TGTGCCAGCACCAAGGGGGTCAGCACAGATACGCAGTATTTT. It is translated as CASTKGVSTDTQYF. Based on the CDR3 plus reference TRBV11-3 and TRBJ2-3, the full variable domain is EAGVVQSPRYKIIEKKQPVAFWCNPISGHNTLYWYLQNLGQGPELLIRYENEEAVDDSQLPKDRFSAERLKGVDSTLKIQPAELGDSAVYLCASTKGVSTDTQYFGPGTRLTVL.

This clone was detected only once. The V gene is TRBV19, the J gene TRBJ1-5; possible D gene TRBD1, 6 bases. The CDR3 sequence is 15 residues long. V was shortened by 4 bases and J by 4 bases, with 14 bases between the two germline ends. Germline-derived CDR1 and CDR2 are LNHDA and SQIVND (reference sequence). The CDR3 nucleotides are TGTGCCAGTAGTAGCAGGGGCGCTGTAAATCAGCCCCAGCATTTT. This sequence encodes CASSSRGAVNQPQHF. Using reference TRBV19 and TRBJ1-5 for the parts outside the CDR3, the full variable domain is DGGITQSPKYLFRKEGQNVTLSCEQNLNHDAMYWYRQDPGQGLRLIYYSQIVNDFQKGDIAEGYSVSREKKESFPLTVTSAQKNPTAFYLCASSSRGAVNQPQHFGDGTRLSIL.

The V call is TRBV11-3, the J call TRBJ1-1; D call uncertain. From germline, CDR1 is SGHNT and CDR2 YENEEA. This CDR3 has 14 amino acids. V lost 1 base and J lost 8, with 14 bases in between. The CDR3 sequence is CASSLGMGLAEAFF. The CDR3, as DNA: TGTGCCAGCAGCTTAGGGATGGGGTTAGCCGAAGCTTTCTTT. The whole variable domain, remainder taken from reference TRBV11-3 and TRBJ1-1, is EAGVVQSPRYKIIEKKQPVAFWCNPISGHNTLYWYLQNLGQGPELLIRYENEEAVDDSQLPKDRFSAERLKGVDSTLKIQPAELGDSAVYLCASSLGMGLAEAFFGQGTRLTVV.

The chain recombines TRBV28 with TRBJ1-6; 9 bases agree with TRBD1. The germline V gene has CDR1 MDHEN and CDR2 SYDVKM. The V segment lost 10 bases and the J segment 9 bases; nucleotides outside the gene matches: 16. This CDR3 spans 16 amino acids. The CDR3 reads CATLGTGSSRSSPLHF. Here the CDR3 DNA reads TGTGCCACCCTTGGGACAGGGAGTAGTCGTAGTTCACCCCTCCACTTT.

The chain has TRBV5-4 and TRBJ2-2, with D possibly matching TRBD1 (6 bases). The CDR3 extends over 15 amino acids. Trimming took 0 bases from V and 4 from J, leaving 10 bases between them. CDR1 is SGHNT, CDR2 YYREEE, per germline (reference sequence). The CDR3 DNA is TGTGCCAGCAGCTTGGCGCAGGGGCTCACCGGGGAGCTGTTTTTT. Encoded protein: CASSLAQGLTGELFF.

This chain connects TRBV9 to TRBJ1-2, with unresolved D. The CDR3 is 16 residues long. V lost 0 bases, J lost 4 bases, and 16 bases lay in between. Per germline, CDR1 SGDLS and CDR2 YYNGEE. The CDR3 reads CASSVEKNAGFYGYTF. CDR3 DNA: TGTGCCAGCAGCGTAGAAAAGAACGCCGGTTTCTATGGCTACACCTTC. The full variable domain, with the rest looked up from reference TRBV9 and TRBJ1-2, is DSGVTQTPKHLITATGQRVTLRCSPRSGDLSVYWYQQSLDQGLQFLIQYYNGEERAKGNILERFSAQQFPDLHSELNLSSLELGDSALYFCASSVEKNAGFYGYTFGSGTRLTVV.

Only a few counts were recorded for this clone. The rearrangement joins TRBV24-1 to TRBJ1-5, with 8 bases matching TRBD1. CDR1 KGHDR and CDR2 SFDVKD come from the germline V gene. With 10 bases clipped from V and 2 bases from J, the junction kept 3 bases outside the gene matches. This CDR3 region has 13 residues. CDR3 amino acids: CATQGAGNQPQHF. CDR3 coding DNA: TGTGCCACTCAGGGGGCCGGCAATCAGCCCCAGCATTTT.

This chain uses TRBV10-1 with TRBJ2-7, with TRBD1 as a possible D gene (7 bases). CDR3 length: 10 amino acids. Germline loops: CDR1 WNHNN, CDR2 SYGVQD (reference sequence). V shed 10 bases and J shed 10 bases, with 14 bases lying between them. CDR3 loop: CATWRGPQYF. The CDR3 DNA reads as TGCGCCACCTGGAGGGGGCCCCAGTACTTC.

This clone was recorded a few times. The chain carries TRBV29-1 and TRBJ1-5; no reliable D call. The V end lost 6 bases, the J end lost 2 bases, and 8 bases lay between the germline ends. This CDR3 is 12 amino acids long. Germline CDR1 SQVTM, CDR2 ANQGSEA. The CDR3 region is CSVGTGNQPQHF. The CDR3 DNA reads as TGCAGCGTCGGAACAGGCAATCAGCCCCAGCATTTT.

This clone was seen a handful of times. The rearrangement uses TRBV7-9 and TRBJ2-7; D uncertain. V was shortened by 6 bases and J by 1 base, with 13 bases between the two germline ends. Per the germline V gene, CDR1 is SEHNR and CDR2 is FQNEAQ (reference sequence). This CDR3 spans 14 amino acids. The CDR3 DNA sequence: TGTGCCAGCAGGCCCAAACAGAGATCCTACGAGCAGTACTTC. Translating gives CASRPKQRSYEQYF.

The chain carries TRBV24-1 and TRBJ2-1; D may be TRBD2 (6 bases). Germline CDR1 KGHDR, CDR2 SFDVKD. V lost 1 base, J lost 8 bases, and 20 bases lay in between. This CDR3 region has 17 residues. The CDR3 bases are TGTGCCACCAGTGATTTTGCGGGACGGGGCGGAATTCATGAGCAGTTCTTC. It encodes CATSDFAGRGGIHEQFF.

The chain recombines TRBV18 with TRBJ2-3; D may be TRBD1 (6 bases). Per germline, CDR1 KGHSH and CDR2 LQKENI. V gave up 4 bases and J gave up 6 bases, with 14 bases separating them. The CDR3 is 14 amino acids. This CDR3 reads CASSRDTLGDTQYF. Here the CDR3 DNA reads TGTGCCAGCTCACGGGACACCCTGGGGGATACGCAGTATTTT.